The present entry profiles one T cell receptor (beta chain) with its context. The data were obtained in a study of cytotoxic CD8 clonotypes in ibrutinib-treated CLL. Study-wide context: Sequenced samples delivered averages of roughly 250,000 productive templates and tens of thousands of productive rearrangements.

Sequenced by immunoSEQ multiplex PCR; TCRdb stores in-frame clones only, minus some. The sample has around 310,000 clones, around four fifths seen once. This CDR3 is 15 amino acids long. Trimming removed 0 bases from V and 6 bases from J, with 14 bases in between. CDR1 and CDR2 (germline): LGHNA, YSLEER. This chain uses TRBV4-3 with TRBJ1-2, with TRBD1 as a possible D gene (5 bases). The TCR originated in a human donor with chronic lymphocytic leukemia. The input for sequencing was PBMCs, taken before ibrutinib treatment. CDR3 protein: CASSQDLGAYNGYTF. In DNA, the CDR3 is TGCGCCAGCAGCCAAGATCTCGGGGCTTACAATGGCTACACCTTC.